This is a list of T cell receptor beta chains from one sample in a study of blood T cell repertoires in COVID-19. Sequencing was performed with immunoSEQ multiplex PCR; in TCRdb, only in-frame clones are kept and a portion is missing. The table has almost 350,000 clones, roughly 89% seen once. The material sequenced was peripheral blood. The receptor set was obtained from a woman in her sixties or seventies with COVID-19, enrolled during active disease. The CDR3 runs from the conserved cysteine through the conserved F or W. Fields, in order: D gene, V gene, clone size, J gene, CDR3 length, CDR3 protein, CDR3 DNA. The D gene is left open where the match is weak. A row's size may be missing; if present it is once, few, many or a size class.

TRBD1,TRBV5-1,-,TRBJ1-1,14,CASSPLGQGGEAFF,TGCGCCAGCAGCCCCCTCGGACAGGGTGGTGAAGCTTTCTTT
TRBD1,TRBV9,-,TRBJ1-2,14,CASSVVGQGSGYTF,TGTGCCAGCAGCGTAGTGGGACAGGGGTCTGGCTACACCTTC
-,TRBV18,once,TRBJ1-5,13,CASSPGPNQPQHF,TGTGCCAGCTCACCAGGGCCCAATCAGCCCCAGCATTTT
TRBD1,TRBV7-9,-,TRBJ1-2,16,CASSLTGTGDDYGYTF,TGTGCCAGCAGCTTAACCGGGACAGGGGACGACTATGGCTACACCTTC
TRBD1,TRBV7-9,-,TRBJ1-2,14,CASSGQGDKYGYTF,TGTGCCAGCAGCGGACAGGGGGATAAGTATGGCTACACCTTC
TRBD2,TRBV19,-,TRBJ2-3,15,CASSRLAGFTDTQYF,TGTGCCAGTAGTAGGCTAGCGGGGTTCACAGATACGCAGTATTTT
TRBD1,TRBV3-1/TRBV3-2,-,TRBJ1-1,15,CASSRQGPMNTEAFF,TGTGCCAGCAGCCGACAGGGGCCCATGAACACTGAAGCTTTCTTT
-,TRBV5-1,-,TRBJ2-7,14,CASSVWYVTYERYF,TGCGCCAGCAGCGTGTGGTATGTTACCTACGAGCGGTACTTC
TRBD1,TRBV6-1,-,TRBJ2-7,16,CASSGGTGAARYEQYF,TGTGCCAGCAGTGGGGGGACAGGGGCCGCACGCTACGAGCAGTACTTC
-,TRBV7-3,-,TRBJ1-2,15,CASSLSRLSTYGYTF,TGTGCCAGCAGCTTATCGCGTCTTTCAACCTATGGCTACACCTTC
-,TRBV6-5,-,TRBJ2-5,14,CASSYITELETQYF,TGTGCCAGCAGTTACATCACTGAGTTAGAGACCCAGTACTTC
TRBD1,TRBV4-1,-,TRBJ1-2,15,CASSQPGQGIYGYTF,TGCGCCAGCAGCCAACCGGGACAGGGGATTTATGGCTACACCTTC
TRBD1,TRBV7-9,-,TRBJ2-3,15,CASSSGTGGLDTQYF,TGTGCCAGCAGCTCCGGGACAGGGGGCCTAGATACGCAGTATTTT
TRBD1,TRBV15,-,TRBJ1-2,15,CATSRDGPRGPGYTF,TGTGCCACCAGCAGAGATGGACCCAGGGGGCCTGGCTACACCTTC
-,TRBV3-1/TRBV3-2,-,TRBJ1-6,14,CASSQVRGNSPLHF,TGTGCCAGCAGCCAAGTGCGGGGGAATTCACCCCTCCACTTT
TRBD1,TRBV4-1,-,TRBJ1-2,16,CASRHPLTGGQQGYTF,TGCGCCAGCAGACACCCTTTGACAGGGGGTCAACAGGGCTACACCTTC
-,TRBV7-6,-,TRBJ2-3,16,CASSLGGGGPQNTQYF,TGTGCCAGCAGCTTAGGAGGCGGGGGCCCCCAGAATACGCAGTATTTT
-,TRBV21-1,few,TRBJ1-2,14,CASSKESRDYGYTF,TGTGCCAGCAGCAAAGAAAGCAGGGACTATGGCTACACCTTC
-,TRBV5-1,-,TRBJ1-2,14,CASSLRNGNYGYTF,TGCGCCAGCAGCTTGAGAAACGGTAACTATGGCTACACCTTC
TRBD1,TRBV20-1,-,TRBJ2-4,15,CSASRTAGGKNIQYF,TGCAGTGCTAGTAGGACGGCAGGGGGCAAAAACATTCAGTACTTC
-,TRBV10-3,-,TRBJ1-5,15,CAISPDRNSNQPQHF,TGTGCCATCAGCCCAGACAGAAATAGCAATCAGCCCCAGCATTTT
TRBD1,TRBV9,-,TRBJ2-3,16,CASSVGGQGTADTQYF,TGTGCCAGCAGCGTAGGGGGACAGGGGACCGCAGATACGCAGTATTTT
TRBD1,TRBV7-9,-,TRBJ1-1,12,CASSFSGGEAFF,TGTGCCAGCAGCTTTTCAGGGGGCGAAGCTTTCTTT
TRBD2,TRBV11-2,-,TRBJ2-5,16,CASSWTSGGAWETQYF,TGTGCCAGCAGCTGGACTAGCGGGGGGGCCTGGGAGACCCAGTACTTC
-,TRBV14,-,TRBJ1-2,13,CASSQNLRSGYTF,TGTGCCAGCAGCCAAAACCTACGAAGCGGCTACACCTTC
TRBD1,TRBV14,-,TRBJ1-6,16,CASSPPGTGRGSPLHF,TGTGCCAGCAGCCCTCCCGGGACAGGGAGAGGGTCACCCCTCCACTTT
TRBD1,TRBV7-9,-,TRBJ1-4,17,CASSTRPFQGVGEKLFF,TGTGCCAGCAGCACCCGTCCGTTTCAGGGGGTTGGTGAAAAACTGTTTTTT
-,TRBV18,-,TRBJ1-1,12,CASSPTGVEAFF,TGTGCCAGCTCACCAACAGGAGTTGAAGCTTTCTTT
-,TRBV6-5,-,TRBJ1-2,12,CASDGPEGGYTF,TGTGCCAGCGATGGGCCGGAGGGGGGCTACACCTTC
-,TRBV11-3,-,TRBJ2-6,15,CASSLRQAGANVLTF,TGTGCCAGCAGCCTTCGACAGGCTGGGGCCAACGTCCTGACTTTC
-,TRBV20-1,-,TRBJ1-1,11,CSTRGNTEAFF,TGCAGTACCAGGGGGAACACTGAAGCTTTCTTT
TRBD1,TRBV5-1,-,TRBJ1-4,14,CASREGASNEKLFF,TGCGCCAGCCGGGAGGGGGCGTCTAATGAAAAACTGTTTTTT
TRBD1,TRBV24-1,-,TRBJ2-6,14,CATSQGAGANVLTF,TGTGCCACCTCCCAGGGGGCTGGGGCCAACGTCCTGACTTTC
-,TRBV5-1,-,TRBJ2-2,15,CASSAGQRVAGELFF,TGCGCCAGCAGCGCTGGGCAGAGGGTCGCCGGGGAGCTGTTTTTT
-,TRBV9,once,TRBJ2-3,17,CASSSSVRASYTDTQYF,TGTGCCAGCAGCTCTAGCGTCCGGGCGTCGTACACAGATACGCAGTATTTT
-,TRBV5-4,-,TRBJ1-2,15,CASSLGWGTYYGYTF,TGTGCCAGCAGCCTGGGATGGGGGACTTACTATGGCTACACCTTC
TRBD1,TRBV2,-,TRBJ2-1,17,CASSVYRDRGTGDEQFF,TGTGCCAGCAGTGTATACCGGGACAGGGGGACAGGCGATGAGCAGTTCTTC
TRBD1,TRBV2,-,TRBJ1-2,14,CASSAGQGEGGYTF,TGTGCCAGCAGCGCGGGACAGGGGGAGGGTGGCTACACCTTC
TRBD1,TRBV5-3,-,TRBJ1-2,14,CARSPGTGRDGYTF,TGTGCCAGAAGTCCCGGGACAGGGAGGGATGGCTACACCTTC
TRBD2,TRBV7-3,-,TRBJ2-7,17,CASSPQAPGLAGNEQYF,TGTGCCAGCAGCCCCCAGGCACCGGGACTAGCGGGGAACGAGCAGTACTTC
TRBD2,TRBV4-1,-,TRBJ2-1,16,CASSQTSGINYNEQFF,TGCGCCAGCAGCCAAACAAGCGGGATCAACTACAATGAGCAGTTCTTC
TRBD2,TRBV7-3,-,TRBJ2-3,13,CASRAGGTDTQYF,TGTGCCAGCCGAGCGGGGGGCACAGATACGCAGTATTTT
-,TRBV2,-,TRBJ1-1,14,CASKEGPTNTEAFF,TGTGCCAGCAAGGAGGGGCCGACGAACACTGAAGCTTTCTTT
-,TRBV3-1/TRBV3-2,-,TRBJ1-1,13,CASSGQQISEAFF,TGTGCCAGCAGCGGCCAACAAATTTCTGAAGCTTTCTTT
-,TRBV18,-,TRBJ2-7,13,CASSPFGGYEQYF,TGTGCCAGCTCACCATTCGGGGGCTACGAGCAGTACTTC
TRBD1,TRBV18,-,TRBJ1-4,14,CASSPTGVWEKLFF,TGTGCCAGCTCGCCGACAGGGGTCTGGGAAAAACTGTTTTTT
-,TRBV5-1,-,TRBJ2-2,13,CASSLRVNGELFF,TGCGCCAGCAGCCTCCGGGTCAACGGGGAGCTGTTTTTT
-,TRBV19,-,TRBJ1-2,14,CASSMGQGGYGYTF,TGTGCCAGTAGTATGGGCCAGGGCGGCTATGGCTACACCTTC